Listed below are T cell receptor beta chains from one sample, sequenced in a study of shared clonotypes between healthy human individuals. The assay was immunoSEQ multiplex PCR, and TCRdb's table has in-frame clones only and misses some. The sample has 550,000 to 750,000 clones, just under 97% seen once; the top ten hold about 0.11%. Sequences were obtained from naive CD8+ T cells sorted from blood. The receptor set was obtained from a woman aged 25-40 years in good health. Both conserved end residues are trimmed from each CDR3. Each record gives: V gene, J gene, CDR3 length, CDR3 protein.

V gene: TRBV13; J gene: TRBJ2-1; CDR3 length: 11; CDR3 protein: ASTSGSGDEQF
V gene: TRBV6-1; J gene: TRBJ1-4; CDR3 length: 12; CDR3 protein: ASSEVVRGEKLF
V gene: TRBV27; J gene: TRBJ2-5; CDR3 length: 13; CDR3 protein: ASSLWTSGQETQY
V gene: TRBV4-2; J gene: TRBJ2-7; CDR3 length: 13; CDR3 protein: ASSPGTSATYEQY
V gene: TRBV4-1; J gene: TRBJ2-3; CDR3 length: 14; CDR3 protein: ASSLSGTANSDTQY
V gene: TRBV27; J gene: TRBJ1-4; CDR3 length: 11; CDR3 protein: ASSLLGGEKLF
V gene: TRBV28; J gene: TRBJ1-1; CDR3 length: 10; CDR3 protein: ASSFWGSEAF
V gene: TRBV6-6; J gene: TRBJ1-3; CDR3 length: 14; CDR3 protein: ASSYSNAYSGNTIY
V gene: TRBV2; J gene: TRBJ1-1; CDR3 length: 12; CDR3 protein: ASSAGDRGAEAF
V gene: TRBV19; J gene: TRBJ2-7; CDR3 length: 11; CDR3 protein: ASARDRGLGQY
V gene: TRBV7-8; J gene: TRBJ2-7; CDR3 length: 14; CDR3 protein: ASSDLIAGESNEQY
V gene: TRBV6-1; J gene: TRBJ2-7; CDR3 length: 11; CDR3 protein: ASSEAPVYEQY
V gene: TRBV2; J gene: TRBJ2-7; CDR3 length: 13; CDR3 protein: ARRKGTGGFHEQY
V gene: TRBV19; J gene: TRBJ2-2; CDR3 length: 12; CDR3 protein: ASSITPGAGELF
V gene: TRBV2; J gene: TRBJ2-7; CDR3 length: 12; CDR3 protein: ASRMGVISGEQY
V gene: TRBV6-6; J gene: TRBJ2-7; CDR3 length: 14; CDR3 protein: ASSYSTGFTLSEQY
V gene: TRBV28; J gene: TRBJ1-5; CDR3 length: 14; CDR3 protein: ASSIRDRRNNQPQH
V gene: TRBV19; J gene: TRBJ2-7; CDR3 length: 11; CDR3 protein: ASSTDRGDEQY
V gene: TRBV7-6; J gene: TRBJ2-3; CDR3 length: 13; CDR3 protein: ASSLGGGATDTQY
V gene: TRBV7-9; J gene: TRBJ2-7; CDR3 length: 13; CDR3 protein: ASSFPTGKEYEQY
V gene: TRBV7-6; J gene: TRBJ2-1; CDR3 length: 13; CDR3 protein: ASSLGLGSGNEQF
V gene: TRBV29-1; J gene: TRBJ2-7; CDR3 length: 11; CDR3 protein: SVVSRFSYEQY
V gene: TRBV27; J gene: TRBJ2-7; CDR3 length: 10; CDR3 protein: ASSSRLDEQY
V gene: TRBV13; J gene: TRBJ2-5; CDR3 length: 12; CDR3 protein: ASSFGTGRETQY
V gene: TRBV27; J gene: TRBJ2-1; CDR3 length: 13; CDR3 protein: ASSRGTSGRDEQF
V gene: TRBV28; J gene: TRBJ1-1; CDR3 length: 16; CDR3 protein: ASSLVWPNRDMNTEAF
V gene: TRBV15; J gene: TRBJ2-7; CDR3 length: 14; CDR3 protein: ATSREPTGRSYEQY
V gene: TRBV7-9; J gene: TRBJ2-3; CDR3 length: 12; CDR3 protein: ASSLAGGTDTQY
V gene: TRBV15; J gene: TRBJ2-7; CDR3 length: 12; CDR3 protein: ATNPTGESYEQY
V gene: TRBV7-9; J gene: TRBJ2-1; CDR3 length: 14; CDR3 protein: ASSPLTGASYNEQF
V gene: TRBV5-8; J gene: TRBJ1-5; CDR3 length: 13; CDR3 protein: ASSRSGGGGQPQH
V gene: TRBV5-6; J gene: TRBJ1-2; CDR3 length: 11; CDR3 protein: ASSGGTDYGYT
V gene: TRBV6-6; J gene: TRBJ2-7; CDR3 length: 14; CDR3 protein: ASTGEGFSGLYEQY
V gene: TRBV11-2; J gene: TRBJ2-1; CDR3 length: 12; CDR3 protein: ASSLGIGLNEQF
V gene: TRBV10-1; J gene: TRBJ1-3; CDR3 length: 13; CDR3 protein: ASSEGVSSGNTIY
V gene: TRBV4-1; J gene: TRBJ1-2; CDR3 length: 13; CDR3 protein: ASSHPQGFGWGYT
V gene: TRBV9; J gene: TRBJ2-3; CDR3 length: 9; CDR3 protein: ASSITDTQY
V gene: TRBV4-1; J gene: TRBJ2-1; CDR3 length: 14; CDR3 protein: ASSQDRTTDGDEQF
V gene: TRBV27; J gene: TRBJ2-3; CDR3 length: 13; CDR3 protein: ASSLVAGGPDTQY
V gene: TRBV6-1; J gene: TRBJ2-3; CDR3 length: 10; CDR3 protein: ASSETADTQY
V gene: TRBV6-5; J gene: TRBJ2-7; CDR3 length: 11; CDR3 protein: ASRAGEGYEQY
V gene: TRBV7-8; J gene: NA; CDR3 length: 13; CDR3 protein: ASSSVSGEGYEQY
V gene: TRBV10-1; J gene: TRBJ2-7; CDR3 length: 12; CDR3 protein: ASSLRGLPYEQY
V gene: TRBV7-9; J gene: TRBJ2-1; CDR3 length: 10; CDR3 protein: ASSSTSYEQF
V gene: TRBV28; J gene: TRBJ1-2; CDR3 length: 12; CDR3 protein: ASSPMGGAHGYT
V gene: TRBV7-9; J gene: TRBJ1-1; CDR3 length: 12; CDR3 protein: ASSFGEGNTEAF